A single sample gave rise to the 8 T cell receptor beta chains below, sequenced in a study of T-cell reconstitution after alpha-beta-depleted transplantation in children. Molecular barcoding with unique molecular identifiers was used for the TCRbeta library. TCRdb called the PCR reads again in MiXCR, with one record for every CDR3 protein. There are 500,000 to 600,000 distinct CDR3 sequences in the sample; around 18% occur only once, and roughly 3.3% lies in the top ten. Source: PBMCs from the stem cell graft donor, taken from the stem cell graft. The receptors originated from a human donor who donated a stem cell graft to a child with acute lymphoblastic leukemia.

This clonotype turned up a few times. The genes are TRBV4-1 and TRBJ2-7, with 9 bases matching TRBD1. J gave up 3 bases and V 1 base, and 4 bases lay outside the gene matches. CDR3 length equals 15 residues. The germline V gene encodes CDR1 MGHRA and CDR2 YSYEKL. The DNA of the CDR3 is TGCGCCAGCAGCCAAGTCCCGACAGGGGGCTACGAGCAGTACTTC. Protein product: CASSQVPTGGYEQYF.

This clonotype has ten or more counts. The gene calls are TRBV9 and TRBJ2-1, with TRBD2 identical over 9 bases. The germline V gene has CDR1 SGDLS and CDR2 YYNGEE. The CDR3 loop spans 18 amino acids. The V segment lost 0 bases and the J segment 0 bases; nucleotides outside the gene matches: 7. CDR3 sequence: CASSVVSSGTNSYNEQFF. CDR3 coding DNA: TGTGCCAGCAGCGTAGTATCTAGCGGGACCAACTCCTACAATGAGCAGTTCTTC.

This clonotype was detected only a few times. CDR3 protein: CASSPVAGGPHEQFF. DNA for the CDR3: TGTGCCAGCTCACCCGTAGCGGGAGGGCCGCATGAGCAGTTCTTC. V is TRBV18 and J is TRBJ2-1; 11 bases match TRBD2. CDR1 and CDR2 from the germline V gene are KGHSH and LQKENI. The CDR3 loop spans 15 amino acids. The V and J ends lost 3 bases and 8 bases, in that order; junction bases with no gene match: 6.

This clonotype was counted only a few times. The chain is built from TRBV7-9 and TRBJ2-1, with 8 bases identical to TRBD1. The CDR3 contains 14 residues. Looked up from germline, CDR1 is SEHNR and CDR2 is FQNEAQ (reference sequence). V shed 4 bases, J shed 6 bases, and the junction held 5 bases outside the gene matches. For the CDR3, the DNA is TGTGCCAGCAGCTGGCAGGACAGGGTCAATGAGCAGTTCTTC. It codes for CASSWQDRVNEQFF.

This clonotype came up many times. V usage is TRBV18 and J usage is TRBJ1-1; D gene unclear. Trimming stripped 3 bases from V and 0 bases from J, with 5 bases between. This CDR3 is built from 13 residues. Germline lookup yields CDR1 KGHSH and CDR2 LQKENI. For the CDR3, the DNA is TGTGCCAGCTCACCGACACTGAACACTGAAGCTTTCTTT. It is translated as CASSPTLNTEAFF.

The sample holds a few counts of this clonotype. The chain is built from TRBV7-9 and TRBJ2-3; 7 bases fit TRBD2. Germline V gene lookup returns CDR1 SEHNR and CDR2 FQNEAQ (reference sequence). This CDR3 is 13 amino acids long. Trimming removed 5 bases from V and 11 bases from J; junction bases left unmatched: 10. CDR3 bases: TGTGCCAGCAGCGCGGGACCCCCGGGAGGGCAGTATTTT. As protein: CASSAGPPGGQYF.

The chain recombines TRBV5-5 with TRBJ1-5; D uncertain. V lost 0 bases to trimming and J lost 4 bases, with 11 bases between them. Germline lookup yields CDR1 SGHKS and CDR2 YYEKEE (reference sequence). The length of the CDR3 is 15 residues. The CDR3: CASSLVRDENQPQHF. The DNA for the CDR3 is TGTGCCAGCAGCTTGGTTAGGGATGAGAATCAGCCCCAGCATTTT.

The chain couples TRBV7-9 to TRBJ2-7, with TRBD1 matching over 8 bases. There are 11 residues in the CDR3. V shed 10 bases and J 5 bases; nucleotides not matched to a gene: 4. Germline V CDR1 and CDR2: SEHNR, FQNEAQ (reference sequence). CDR3 coding DNA: TGTGCCAACGGACAGGGTCACGAGCAGTACTTC. Amino acids: CANGQGHEQYF.